One T cell receptor (beta chain) is described in this entry. The antigen is undetermined. Trimming took 1 base from V and 7 from J; bases not matched to a gene: 3. The CDR3 extends over 13 amino acids. The germline gives CDR1 LNHDA, CDR2 SQIVND (reference sequence). An approximately 130-subject validation cohort, separate from the approximately 610-subject first cohort, supplied the donors. This table comes from immunoSEQ multiplex PCR, and its TCRdb copy is limited to in-frame clones, with some not included. Among a few hundred thousand clones, about nine tenths were seen once, and the ten largest hold 0.84%. The sample originates from a study of cytomegalovirus exposure and HLA in healthy donors. Broader study findings: 164 TCR beta chains were listed as cytomegalovirus-associated. Cytomegalovirus status, reportedly, was diagnosed with high specificity and sensitivity by the classifier.

The genes are TRBV19 and TRBJ1-1; 7 bases are shared with TRBD1. Sequenced: PBMCs. This TCR was recovered from a woman younger than 35 in good health and CMV-seronegative. CDR3 nucleotide sequence: TGTGCCAGTAGTATAGTTAGGGACAGTGAAGCTTTCTTT. This codes for CASSIVRDSEAFF.